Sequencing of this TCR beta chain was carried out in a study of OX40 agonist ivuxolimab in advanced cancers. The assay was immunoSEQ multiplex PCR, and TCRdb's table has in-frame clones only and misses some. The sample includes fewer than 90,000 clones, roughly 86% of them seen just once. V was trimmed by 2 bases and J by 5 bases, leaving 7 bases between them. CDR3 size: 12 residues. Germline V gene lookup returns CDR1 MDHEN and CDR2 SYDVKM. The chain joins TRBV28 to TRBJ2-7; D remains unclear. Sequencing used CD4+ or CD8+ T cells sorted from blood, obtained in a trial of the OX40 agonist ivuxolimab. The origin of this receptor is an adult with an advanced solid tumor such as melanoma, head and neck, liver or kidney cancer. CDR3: CASSLTRHEQYF. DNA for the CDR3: TGTGCCAGCAGTTTAACAAGGCACGAGCAGTACTTC.